The clone carrying this T cell receptor beta chain came up many times. The sample comes from a study of cytomegalovirus exposure and HLA in healthy donors. Germline V CDR1 and CDR2: SGHTS, YDEGEE. V lost 5 bases to trimming and J lost 5 bases; unmatched junction nucleotides: 11. The CDR3 length is 15 residues. Researchers ran the PCR with 60 Vbeta and 13 Jbeta primers. Method: immunoSEQ multiplex PCR; TCRdb's copy keeps in-frame clones and lacks some. Of tens of thousands of clones listed, roughly 73% are singletons. Sequenced input: PBMCs. The gene calls are TRBV5-8 and TRBJ2-3; 7 bases agree with TRBD1. The source of this sequence is a woman aged 40 to 50 in good health and CMV-seronegative. CDR3 nucleotides: TGTGCCAGCAGACTGTCGGGACAGAATCAAGATACGCAGTATTTT. Its protein product is CASRLSGQNQDTQYF.